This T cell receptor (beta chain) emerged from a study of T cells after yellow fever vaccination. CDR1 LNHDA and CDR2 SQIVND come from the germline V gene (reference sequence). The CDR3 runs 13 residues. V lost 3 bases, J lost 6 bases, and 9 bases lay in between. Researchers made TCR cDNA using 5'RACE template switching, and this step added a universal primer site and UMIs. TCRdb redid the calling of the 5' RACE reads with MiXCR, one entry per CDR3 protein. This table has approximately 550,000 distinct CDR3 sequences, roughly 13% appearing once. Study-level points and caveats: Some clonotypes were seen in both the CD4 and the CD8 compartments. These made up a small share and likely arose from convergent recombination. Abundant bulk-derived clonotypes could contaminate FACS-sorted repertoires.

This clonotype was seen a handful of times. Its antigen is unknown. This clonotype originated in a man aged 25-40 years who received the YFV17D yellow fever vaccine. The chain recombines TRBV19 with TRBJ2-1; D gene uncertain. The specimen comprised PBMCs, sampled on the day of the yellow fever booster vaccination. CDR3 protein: CASSIIHPNEQFF. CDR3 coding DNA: TGTGCCAGTAGTATTATCCACCCCAATGAGCAGTTCTTC.